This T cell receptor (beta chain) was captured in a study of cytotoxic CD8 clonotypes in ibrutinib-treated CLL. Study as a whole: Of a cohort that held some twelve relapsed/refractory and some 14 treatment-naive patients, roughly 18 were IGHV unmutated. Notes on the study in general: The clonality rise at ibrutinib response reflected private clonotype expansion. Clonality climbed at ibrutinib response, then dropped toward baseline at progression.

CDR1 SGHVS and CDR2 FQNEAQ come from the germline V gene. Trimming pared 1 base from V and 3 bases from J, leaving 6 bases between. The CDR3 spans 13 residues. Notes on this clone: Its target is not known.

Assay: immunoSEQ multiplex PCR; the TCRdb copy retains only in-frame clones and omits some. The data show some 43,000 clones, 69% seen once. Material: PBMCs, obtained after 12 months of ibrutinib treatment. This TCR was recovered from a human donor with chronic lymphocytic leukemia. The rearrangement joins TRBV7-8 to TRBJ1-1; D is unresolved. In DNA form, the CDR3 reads TGTGCCAGCAGCTTAGGGTTGGACACTGAAGCTTTCTTT. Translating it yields CASSLGLDTEAFF.